The clone carrying this TCR beta chain occurred many times. The sample comes from a study of T-cell reconstitution after alpha-beta-depleted transplantation in children. Unique molecular identifiers were used to barcode this TCRbeta library. TCRdb fed the PCR reads into MiXCR, producing one record per CDR3 protein. The sample holds about 440,000 distinct CDR3 sequences, about 40% seen once. V lost 7 bases and J lost 2; bases outside the gene matches: 21. The CDR3 consists of 19 residues. The J gene is TRBJ2-7, the V gene TRBV12-3 or TRBV12-4; 9 bases fit TRBD2. The source material was PBMCs, sampled before TCRalphabeta/CD19-depleted stem cell transplant. The TCR sequence derives from a girl aged 2-10 years with aplastic anemia, due to receive a stem cell transplant. CDR3 DNA sequence: TGTGCCAGCACCCTGACACTGGCGGGAGGGCCACAGATTCCCTACGAGCAGTACTTC. This sequence encodes CASTLTLAGGPQIPYEQYF.